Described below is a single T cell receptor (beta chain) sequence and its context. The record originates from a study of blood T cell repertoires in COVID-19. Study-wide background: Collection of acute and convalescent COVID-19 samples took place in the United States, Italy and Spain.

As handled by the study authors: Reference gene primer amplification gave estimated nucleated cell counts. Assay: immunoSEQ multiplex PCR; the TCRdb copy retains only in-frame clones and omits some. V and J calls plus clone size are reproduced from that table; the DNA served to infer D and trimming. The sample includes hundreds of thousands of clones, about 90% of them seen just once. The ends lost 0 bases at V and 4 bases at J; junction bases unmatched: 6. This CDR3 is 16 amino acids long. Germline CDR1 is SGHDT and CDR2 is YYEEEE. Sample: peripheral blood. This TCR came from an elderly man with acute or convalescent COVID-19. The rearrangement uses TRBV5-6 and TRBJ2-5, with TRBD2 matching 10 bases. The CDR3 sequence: CASSLASGRGGETQYF. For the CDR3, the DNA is TGTGCCAGCAGCTTGGCCAGCGGGAGGGGGGGAGAGACCCAGTACTTC.